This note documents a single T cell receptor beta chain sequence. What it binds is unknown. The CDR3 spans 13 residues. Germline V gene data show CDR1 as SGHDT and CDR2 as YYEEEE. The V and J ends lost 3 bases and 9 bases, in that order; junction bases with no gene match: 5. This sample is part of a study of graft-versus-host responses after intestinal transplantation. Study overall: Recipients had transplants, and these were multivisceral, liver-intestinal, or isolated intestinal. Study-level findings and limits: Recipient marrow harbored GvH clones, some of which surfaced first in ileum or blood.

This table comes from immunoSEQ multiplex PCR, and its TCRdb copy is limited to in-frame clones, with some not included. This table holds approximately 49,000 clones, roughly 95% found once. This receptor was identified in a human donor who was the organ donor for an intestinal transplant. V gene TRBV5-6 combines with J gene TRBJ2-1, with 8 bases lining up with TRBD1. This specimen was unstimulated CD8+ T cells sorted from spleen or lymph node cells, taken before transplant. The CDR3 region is CASSWGQAGEQFF. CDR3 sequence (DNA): TGTGCCAGCAGCTGGGGACAGGCAGGTGAGCAGTTCTTC. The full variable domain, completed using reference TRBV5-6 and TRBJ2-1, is DAGVTQSPTHLIKTRGQQVTLRCSPKSGHDTVSWYQQALGQGPQFIFQYYEEEERQRGNFPDRFSGHQFPNYSSELNVNALLLGDSALYLCASSWGQAGEQFFGPGTRLTVL.